This T cell receptor beta chain was identified in a study of blood T cell repertoires in COVID-19. Study information: Some COVID-19 samples were acute and others convalescent; all came from the United States, Italy and Spain. The analysed material was cDNA or gDNA that came from T cells, B-cell-depleted T cells, or PBMCs.

Methods used by the authors: Amplifying reference gene primers gave estimates of nucleated cell counts. Clones were read by immunoSEQ multiplex PCR, and TCRdb kept only the in-frame ones, dropping some. D and trimming come from the DNA, and the V and J calls and clone size come from that table. The sample includes 150,000 to 180,000 clones, 91% seen only once; the top ten take approximately 0.59%. J lost 7 bases, V lost 7 bases, and 5 bases had no gene match. Germline CDR1 reads DFQATT; CDR2 reads SNEGSKA (reference sequence). The CDR3 has 11 residues. The clonotype originates from a man aged 50 to 60 with acute or convalescent COVID-19. The genes are TRBV20-1 and TRBJ1-2, with TRBD1 matching over 8 bases. The specimen was peripheral blood. The CDR3 is CSVYDRGGYTF. The DNA of the CDR3 is TGCAGTGTTTATGACAGGGGTGGCTACACCTTC.